This T cell receptor (beta chain) appears in the sequencing data of a study of CD8+ T cells in alopecia areata. Treatment indicated: oral pan-JAK inhibitor, 5-10 mg twice daily. The CDR3 consists of 15 residues. V was shortened by 0 bases and J by 5 bases, with 13 bases between the two germline ends. The germline V gene has CDR1 SNHLY and CDR2 FYNNEI. Extracted RNA was reverse transcribed, and the resulting cDNA served as sequencing template. The method was immunoSEQ multiplex PCR; TCRdb's version includes in-frame clones alone and lacks a portion of them. The sample carries 190,000 or so clones, roughly 50% recorded once.

The V gene is TRBV2, the J gene TRBJ2-5, with D possibly matching TRBD2 (6 bases). The sample consisted of CD4+ T cells sorted from blood, taken at week 24, from a patient treated with tofacitinib. The sequence was obtained from a human donor with alopecia areata. CDR3 amino acids: CASSEARGLYETQYF. For the CDR3, the DNA is TGTGCCAGCAGTGAAGCGCGGGGTTTGTACGAGACCCAGTACTTC.